This TCR beta chain was recovered during a study of T cell responses to AZD1222 COVID-19 vaccine. Measured with immunoSEQ multiplex PCR; TCRdb has only the in-frame clones, and not every one. This sample has roughly 120,000 clones, with approximately 83% found just once. As concerns this clone: What it binds is not known.

Points from the study as a whole: All repertoire sampling was performed exclusively after the peak T cell response. Possibly, clonal diversity was underestimated; donors were largely white British and included more females. Spike-specific TCR breadth and depth went up after people got two AZD1222 doses. Baseline seropositivity occurred in only six or seven AZD1222 recipients.

The clonotype originates from an adult in good health. The sample in question was peripheral blood, obtained on day 0 of AZD1222 vaccination.

The CDR3 DNA follows: TGTGCCAGCAGTCCGAACCGGGCCTTTCTTGGGGGCACTGAAGCTTTCTTT. Amino acid sequence: CASSPNRAFLGGTEAFF. The chain combines TRBV6-6 with TRBJ1-1, with a tentative D call TRBD1 (5 bases). The CDR3 contains 17 residues. Looked up from germline, CDR1 is MNHNY and CDR2 is SVGAGI (reference sequence). V dropped 5 bases and J dropped 4 bases, with 23 bases sitting between them.